The present T cell receptor (beta chain) was sequenced within a study of OX40 agonist ivuxolimab in advanced cancers. General observations from the study: There was clonal expansion of CD4+ and CD8+ blood T cells by week 6 at 0.1 to 3.0 mg/kg. Nonresponders, in some cases, also had low normalized T-cell clonal expansion.

Clones were sequenced by immunoSEQ multiplex PCR, and TCRdb holds only the in-frame ones, with some missing. The sample records more than 50,000 clones, approximately 85% being singletons. For this clone: No antigen is known for it.

Baseline, cycle 4 day 1, and cycle 7 day 1 were the blood sampling points. Trimming removed 8 bases from V and 0 bases from J, with 10 bases in between. The CDR3 runs 14 residues. Per the germline V gene, CDR1 is LNHNV and CDR2 is YYDKDF (reference sequence). The genes are TRBV15 and TRBJ2-2, with D possibly matching TRBD1 (6 bases). This sample comprised CD4+ or CD8+ T cells sorted from blood, obtained in a trial of the OX40 agonist ivuxolimab. The clonotype originates from an adult with an advanced solid tumor such as melanoma, head and neck, liver or kidney cancer. CDR3 in DNA: TGTGCCACCTCCGGGACATCGAACACCGGGGAGCTGTTTTTT. Its translation is CATSGTSNTGELFF.